These 2 T cell receptor beta chains share one sample of origin, sequenced in a study of blood T cell repertoires in COVID-19. Sequencing was performed with immunoSEQ multiplex PCR; in TCRdb, only in-frame clones are kept and a portion is missing. The sample records around 150,000 clones, approximately 73% being singletons. What was sequenced was peripheral blood. The receptors come from a woman of 80 years or more with acute or convalescent COVID-19.

This clone was seen only a few times. This chain joins TRBV30 and TRBJ2-7; possible D gene TRBD2, 5 bases. Germline V lookup: CDR1 GTSNPN, CDR2 SVGIG (reference sequence). V dropped 5 bases and J dropped 2 bases, with 10 bases sitting between them. The CDR3 totals 12 residues. The CDR3: CAWGSEAYEQYF. The CDR3 nucleotides read TGTGCCTGGGGTAGCGAGGCCTACGAGCAGTACTTC.

The V and J genes are TRBV5-1 and TRBJ2-1; tentative D call: TRBD2 (5 bases). Germline values: CDR1 SGHRS, CDR2 YFSETQ. V was trimmed by 2 bases and J by 7 bases, leaving 7 bases between them. This CDR3 region has 12 residues. The CDR3: CASSLSGNEQFF. The CDR3 DNA reads TGCGCCAGCAGCTTAAGCGGTAATGAGCAGTTCTTC.